This T cell receptor beta chain was retrieved from a study of cytomegalovirus exposure and HLA in healthy donors (dated by TCRdb to about 2017). Looking at the study overall: According to an earlier analysis of 587 of the donors, 200 million or so T cells yielded some 110 million unique TCR beta sequences and about 300 Gb of sequence data. About 310 gigabases of sequencing data and tens of millions of unique TCR sequences were included in an early release covering several hundred HLA-typed donors. Among the roughly 430 genotyped donors, approximately 81% belonged to the genetic ancestry cluster associated with self-reported Caucasian donors. The study aimed to test whether cataloging public T cell receptors could reveal signatures of past pathogen exposure. Using immunosequencing, the study profiled T cell repertoires from fewer than 850 subjects and related those repertoires to cytomegalovirus serostatus. A separate validation cohort of some 130 different subjects was used in addition to the approximately 700-subject first cohort. High-throughput TCR immunosequencing, statistical association of individual TCRs with disease status, and machine learning were combined to predict cytomegalovirus infection status. A later analysis re-examined previously published TCR beta repertoires from more than 600 donors and added high-resolution HLA genotyping to investigate patterns of TCR occurrence. The later analysis used no new phenotypic data to find candidate immune exposures, relying instead on TCR beta sequences and their occurrence across donors. An earlier analysis of 587 of the donors used high-throughput TCR beta sequencing to judge whether each TCR beta V gene segment behaved as functional or pseudogenic. Donor age, sex, ethnicity and CMV serostatus were compiled alongside the repertoire data. In a later genetic analysis, genome-wide SNP genotypes for about 55% of the roughly 700 donors were used, and that subset was treated as a discovery cohort. All discovery cohort repertoires had been generated using a single sequencing platform. HLA typing covered class I and class II loci at four-digit resolution. The number of donors typed differed by locus, with about 629-630 for A, B, C, DRB1 and DQB1, around 520 for DQA1, about 610 for DPA1, and around 460 for DPB1. Several DR-DQ haplotypes were handled as single units for association and clustering because linkage in the cohort was strong. Among 300 to 500 genotyped donors of the cohort, an average of roughly 230,000 unique TCR beta nucleotide sequences was sequenced per donor, of which roughly 17% were non-productive.

This clone has only one observation. Its antigen remains undetermined. No much larger clone is present one base from it, and per-base qualities are unavailable. The cohort comprised more than 550 healthy bone marrow donors. All cohort members were sampled while nominally healthy, although unrecorded immune exposures were likely present. The donor tested CMV seropositive, placing the donor among the 289 seropositive members of the cohort. A peripheral blood sample was collected from each donor, and TCR beta sequencing was performed on peripheral blood mononuclear cells. Genomic DNA was extracted from the blood cell samples with the Qiagen DNeasy Blood Extraction Kit. The germline V gene specifies SQVTM as CDR1 and ANQGSEA as CDR2. The CDR3 runs 14 residues from the cysteine to the phenylalanine. The kept DNA is CDR3 alone, 42 bases in frame from the first base. The V and J ends are trimmed by 2 bases and 1 base, leaving 12 bases between them.

General findings and caveats noted by the study authors: A later genetic analysis associated a missense DCLRE1C variant with V-gene and J-gene trimming of TCR beta chains, and an independent cohort replicated the association. Three of the identified cytomegalovirus-associated TCR beta chains were confirmed in vitro to be specific for cytomegalovirus antigens. A later analysis associated 16,951 TCR beta sequences with specific HLA alleles at a false discovery rate of 0.05. A further reported finding was that TCR beta sequences accurately predicted the HLA-A and HLA-B alleles for most subjects in the first cohort. The only immune exposure information available for the cohort was CMV serostatus. The classifier was reported to diagnose cytomegalovirus status with high specificity and sensitivity in both the original cohort and the validation cohort. Assigning TCR associations to individual alleles was difficult when HLA alleles, especially DR and DQ, strongly co-occurred. An earlier analysis of approximately 570 of the donors showed that most TCR beta V segments appeared in productive rearrangements either about 90% or about 30% of the time, which broadly matched IMGT annotations. In a later analysis, the rate of TCR association differed among HLA loci, with DRB1 alleles having the most associated TCRs and HLA-C alleles having the fewest. According to a later genetic analysis, donors in an Asian-associated ancestry cluster had fewer N-insertions in productive TCRs than the approximately 710-donor mean. Sequencing depth was assumed to be roughly uniform across donors in the presence/absence analyses, though that assumption may not hold. While some public TCRs were present in many individuals, most TCR sequences turned up only very rarely across donors. Because counts were too low, roughly 17 rarely observed V segments, including chromosome 9 orphons, were left out of the earlier analysis of about 620 of the donors. The authors suggested that the approach could potentially be extended to other disease states and immunological phenotypes. This cohort had only TCR beta chains sequenced, and the lack of alpha or paired-chain data limited which features could be detected. According to a later analysis, most CMV-associated TCR beta chains appeared to be HLA-restricted, and the HLA associations seemed to be driven largely by CMV exposure. In a later analysis, several top co-occurrence clusters were reported to appear linked to parvovirus B19, influenza, CMV and Epstein-Barr virus. Compared with equally common non-associated chains, HLA-associated TCR beta chains in a later analysis were more clonally expanded and had lower generation probabilities. Because HLA typing was missing for some donors at each locus, association tests included only the typed subset. The study listed 164 TCR beta chains as associated with cytomegalovirus. Correlated functional status among segregating V segments might be attributable to linkage disequilibrium, but an unknown experimental factor could not be ruled out. A group of highly shared sequence variants was considered likely to be a technical artifact of the sequencing pipeline. Some IMGT-functional V segments, including TRBV6-2 and TRBV6-3, could not be told apart with the 87-base-pair reads, so those segments were excluded.

The library was built by means of the immunoSEQ multiplex PCR assay. For the multiplex PCR, a mixture combining 60 forward primers for TCR Vbeta segments and 13 reverse primers for TCR Jbeta segments was used. The CDR3 region of rearranged TCR beta genes was amplified from genomic DNA by a multiplex PCR assay. Amplified TCR beta libraries were sequenced as 87-base-pair reads on the Illumina HiSeq System. The original methods were these. Across the roughly 600 repertoires, a later analysis counted tens of millions of unique TCR beta chains, approximately 10 million of which were shared by at least two donors. To remove PCR and sequencing errors, raw reads were error-corrected and collapsed into unique sequences using a nearest-neighbor algorithm that merged closely related sequences. CDR3 sequences were aligned to IMGT reference sequences to assign V, D and J gene segments. For a sequence to be retained, a match of at least six nucleotides was required to both a V gene segment and a J gene segment. Rearrangements were called productive when the CDR3 lacked stop codons and stayed in frame with V and J; all others were non-productive. Following IMGT convention, CDR3 was defined as the stretch from the second conserved V-encoded cysteine to the conserved J-encoded phenylalanine. Sequences without an unambiguous match to a single V gene segment were excluded from the earlier analysis of 450 to 750 of the donors. An earlier analysis of some 610 of the donors called V segments functional above 56.7% productive rearrangements and segregating when the between-donor standard deviation exceeded 5%. A statistical classification framework was developed to diagnose cytomegalovirus status using the catalog of TCR beta chain sequences. A later analysis assigned V and J genes by comparing TCR nucleotide sequences with IMGT/GENE-DB human TR gene sequences. In a later analysis, CDR3 sequences and most-parsimonious VDJ recombination scenarios were assigned using the TCRdist pipeline. In a later analysis, each TCR beta chain was defined by its CDR3 amino acid sequence together with its V-gene family, and reads without a unique V-gene family were excluded. A later analysis removed roughly 590 highly shared, low-generation-probability nucleotide sequences to deal with suspected cross-contamination and a sequencing artifact. A later analysis calculated a clonal expansion index for each public chain from normalized within-repertoire ranks of inferred template counts. In a later analysis, generation probabilities were computed using a VDJ recombination model fitted to out-of-frame rearrangements, and the results were checked against IGoR. A later analysis scored TCR-TCR, TCR-HLA and TCR-CMV co-occurrence with hypergeometric tests, applying a repertoire-size bias correction to TCR pairs. To estimate false discovery rates, a later analysis permuted the HLA or CMV assignments 20 times. A later analysis grouped co-occurring TCRs with DBSCAN, adding TCRdist sequence similarity when clustering within HLA-allele-positive subsets. Co-occurrence clustering excluded repertoires with fewer than 30,000 or more than 120,000 public chains, plus five with anomalous nucleotide sharing. Sourced from immuneACCESS, this table was stored by TCRdb with only in-frame sequences that have V and J called. A share of the clones is absent; for the studies checked, an unresolved V gene accounts for under half, and the remainder has no known explanation. For V, J and clone size, that table is used; D and trimming come from the DNA. For this sample there are approximately 180,000 clones; approximately 79% appear just once. Together, the top ten hold 5% to 8% of the sample.

The V and J genes are TRBV29-1 and TRBJ2-7; tentative D gene TRBD2, with 5 bases matching. This TCR was sampled from a man aged 35-49 years in good health and CMV-seropositive. Sequenced material: PBMCs. Read as DNA, the sequence is TGCAGCGTTGAATTAGGAGGTTCGTCCTACGAGCAGTACTTC. Translated, this gives CSVELGGSSYEQYF.